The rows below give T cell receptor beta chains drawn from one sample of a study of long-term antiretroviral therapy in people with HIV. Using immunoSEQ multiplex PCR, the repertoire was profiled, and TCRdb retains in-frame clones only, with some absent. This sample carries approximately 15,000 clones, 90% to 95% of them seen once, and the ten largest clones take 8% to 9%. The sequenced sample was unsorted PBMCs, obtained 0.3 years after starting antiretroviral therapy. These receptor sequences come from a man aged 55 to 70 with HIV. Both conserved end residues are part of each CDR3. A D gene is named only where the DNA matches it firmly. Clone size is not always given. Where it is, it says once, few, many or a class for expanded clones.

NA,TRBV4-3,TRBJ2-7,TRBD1,CASSQDPPGQGFLEQYF,TGCGCCAGCAGCCAAGATCCTCCGGGACAGGGGTTTTTGGAGCAGTACTTC
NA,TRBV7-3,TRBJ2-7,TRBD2,CASSQGTSGNEQYF,TGTGCCAGCAGCCAGGGGACTAGCGGAAACGAGCAGTACTTC
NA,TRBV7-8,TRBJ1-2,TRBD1,CASSPGGVSTF,TGTGCCAGCAGCCCAGGGGGCGTATCCACCTTC
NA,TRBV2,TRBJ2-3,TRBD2,CASSERGTSGILRTDTQYF,TGTGCCAGCAGTGAACGGGGGACTAGCGGCATCCTAAGGACAGATACGCAGTATTTT
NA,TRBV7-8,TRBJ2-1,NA,CASSLSAGEQFF,TGTGCCAGCAGCTTAAGCGCGGGCGAGCAGTTCTTC
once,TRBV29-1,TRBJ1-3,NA,CSVLVRGYPGNTIYF,TGCAGCGTCCTTGTACGGGGGTACCCTGGAAACACCATATATTTT
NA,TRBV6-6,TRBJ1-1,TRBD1,CASKKTGGLTEAFF,TGTGCCAGCAAGAAAACAGGGGGCCTCACTGAAGCTTTCTTT
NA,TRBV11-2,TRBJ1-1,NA,CASSLTGRGDTEAFF,TGTGCCAGCAGCTTAACAGGGAGAGGGGACACTGAAGCTTTCTTT
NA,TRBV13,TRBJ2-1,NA,CASSGSVYNEQFF,TGTGCCAGCAGCGGGAGCGTCTACAATGAGCAGTTCTTC
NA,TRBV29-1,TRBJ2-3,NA,CSVATSRSDTQYF,TGCAGCGTTGCCACTAGCAGGTCAGATACGCAGTATTTT
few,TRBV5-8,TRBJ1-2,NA,CASSFQPPLRGYTF,TGTGCCAGCAGCTTTCAACCCCCACTCCGTGGCTACACCTTC
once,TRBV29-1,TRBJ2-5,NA,CSVVTSNQETQYF,TGCAGCGTTGTGACGAGTAACCAAGAGACCCAGTACTTC
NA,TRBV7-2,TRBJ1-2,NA,CASRGRGDYGYTF,TGTGCCAGCAGGGGCAGGGGAGACTATGGCTACACCTTC
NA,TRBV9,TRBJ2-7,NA,CASSVATAGGEQYF,TGTGCCAGCAGCGTAGCGACGGCAGGGGGGGAGCAGTACTTC
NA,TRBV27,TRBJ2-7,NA,CASSTTYEQYF,TGTGCCAGCAGTACAACCTACGAGCAGTACTTC
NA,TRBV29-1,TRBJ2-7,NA,CSVVGSYEQYF,TGCAGCGTTGTCGGCTCCTACGAGCAGTACTTC
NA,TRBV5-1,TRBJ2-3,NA,CASSLAKDRETTDTQYF,TGCGCCAGCAGCTTGGCCAAGGACAGAGAAACCACAGATACGCAGTATTTT
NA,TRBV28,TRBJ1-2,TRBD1,CASSQIGQGVYGYTF,TGTGCCAGCAGCCAGATAGGACAGGGTGTCTATGGCTACACCTTC
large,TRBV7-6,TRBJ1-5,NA,CASSLGSLNQPQHF,TGTGCCAGCAGCTTGGGGAGTCTCAATCAGCCCCAGCATTTT
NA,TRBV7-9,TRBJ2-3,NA,CASSLAQGRSTTDTQYF,TGTGCCAGCAGCTTAGCACAGGGGAGGAGTACCACAGATACGCAGTATTTT
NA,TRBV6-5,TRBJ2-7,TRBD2,CASSLPGGFYEQYF,TGTGCCAGCAGCCTCCCGGGGGGGTTCTACGAGCAGTACTTC
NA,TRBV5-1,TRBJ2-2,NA,CASSIPTSYSEPNTGELFF,TGCGCCAGCAGCATACCGACAAGCTACTCTGAGCCGAACACCGGGGAGCTGTTTTTT
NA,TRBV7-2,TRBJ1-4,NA,CASSLAGDNEKLFF,TGTGCCAGCAGCTTAGCGGGGGACAATGAAAAACTGTTTTTT
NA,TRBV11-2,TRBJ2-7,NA,CASSLVTGSYEQYF,TGTGCCAGCAGCTTAGTGACGGGGTCCTACGAGCAGTACTTC
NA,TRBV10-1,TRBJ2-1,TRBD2,CASSEDPAGDLYNEQFF,TGCGCCAGCAGTGAGGATCCAGCGGGAGATCTCTACAATGAGCAGTTCTTC
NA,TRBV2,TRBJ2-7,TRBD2,CASSVAGAIYEQYF,TGTGCCAGCAGTGTGGCGGGAGCTATCTACGAGCAGTACTTC
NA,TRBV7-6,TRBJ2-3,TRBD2,CASSLFGGGETDTQYF,TGTGCCAGCAGCTTATTCGGCGGGGGGGAGACAGATACGCAGTATTTT
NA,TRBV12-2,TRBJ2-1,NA,CASRLGGEDRERRNEQFF,TGTGCAAGTCGCTTAGGGGGGGAGGACAGAGAACGGAGGAATGAGCAGTTCTTC
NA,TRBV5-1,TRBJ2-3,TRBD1,CASSPQGTDTQYF,TGCGCCAGCAGCCCACAGGGGACCGATACGCAGTATTTT
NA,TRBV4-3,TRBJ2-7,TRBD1,CVSSVGQGAYEQYF,TGCGTCAGCAGCGTCGGACAGGGGGCCTACGAGCAGTACTTC
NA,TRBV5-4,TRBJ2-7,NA,CASSLAEEVIYEQYF,TGTGCCAGCAGCCTGGCCGAGGAGGTAATATACGAGCAGTACTTC
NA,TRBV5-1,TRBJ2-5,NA,CASSLDAQTQYF,TGCGCCAGCAGCTTGGACGCTCAGACCCAGTACTTC
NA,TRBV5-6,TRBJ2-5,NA,CASSPRGPSGTQYF,TGTGCCAGCAGCCCGCGGGGGCCGTCGGGGACCCAGTACTTC
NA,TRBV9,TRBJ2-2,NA,CASSVEGKGAGELFF,TGTGCCAGCAGCGTAGAAGGGAAGGGGGCCGGGGAGCTGTTTTTT
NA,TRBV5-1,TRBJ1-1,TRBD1,CASSTDRGNTEAFF,TGCGCCAGCAGCACCGACAGGGGAAACACTGAAGCTTTCTTT
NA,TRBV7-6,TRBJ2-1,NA,CASSLAAGIYNEQFF,TGTGCCAGCAGCTTAGCGGCAGGGATCTACAATGAGCAGTTCTTC
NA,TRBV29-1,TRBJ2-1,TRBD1,CSVQDRGRYNEQFF,TGCAGCGTTCAGGACAGGGGGCGTTACAATGAGCAGTTCTTC
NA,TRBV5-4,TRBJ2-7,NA,CASSLGYEQYF,TGTGCCAGCAGCTTGGGGTACGAGCAGTACTTC
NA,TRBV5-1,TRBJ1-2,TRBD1,CASSSGQGNYGYTF,TGCGCCAGCAGCTCAGGACAGGGGAACTATGGCTACACCTTC
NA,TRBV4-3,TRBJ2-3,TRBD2,CASSQALAGGTDTQYF,TGCGCCAGCAGCCAAGCCCTAGCGGGGGGCACAGATACGCAGTATTTT
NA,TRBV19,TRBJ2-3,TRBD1,CASSPRTGFGTDTQYF,TGTGCCAGTAGTCCGAGGACAGGTTTCGGCACAGATACGCAGTATTTT
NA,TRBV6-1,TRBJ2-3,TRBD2,CASSGLAGSTDTQYF,TGTGCCAGCAGTGGTCTAGCGGGGAGCACAGATACGCAGTATTTT
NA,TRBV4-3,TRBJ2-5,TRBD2,CASSQVYSGGGGETQYF,TGCGCCAGCAGCCAAGTATACAGCGGGGGGGGAGGAGAGACCCAGTACTTC
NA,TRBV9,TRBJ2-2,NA,CASRGTPLGTGELFF,TGTGCCAGCAGAGGGACTCCTTTAGGGACCGGGGAGCTGTTTTTT
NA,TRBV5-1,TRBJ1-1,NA,CASSWQGIFNTEAFF,TGCGCCAGCAGCTGGCAAGGGATTTTTAACACTGAAGCTTTCTTT
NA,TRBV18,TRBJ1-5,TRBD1,CASSPGTGSSNQPQHF,TGTGCCAGCTCACCAGGGACAGGGAGTAGCAATCAGCCCCAGCATTTT
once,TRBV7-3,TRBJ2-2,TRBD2,CASSLLAGDNAGELFF,TGTGCCAGCAGCTTACTAGCGGGAGATAATGCCGGGGAGCTGTTTTTT
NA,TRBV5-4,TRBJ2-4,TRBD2,CASSLDAGGGFNIQYF,TGTGCCAGCAGCTTGGATGCGGGAGGAGGTTTTAACATTCAGTACTTC
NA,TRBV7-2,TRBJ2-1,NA,CASSLGSSYNEQFF,TGTGCCAGCAGCTTAGGAAGCTCCTACAATGAGCAGTTCTTC
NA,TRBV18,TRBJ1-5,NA,CASSPWGGSQPQHF,TGTGCCAGCTCACCATGGGGAGGGAGTCAGCCCCAGCATTTT
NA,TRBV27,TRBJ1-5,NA,CASSLRTTDNQPQHF,TGTGCCAGCAGTTTAAGAACGACGGACAATCAGCCCCAGCATTTT
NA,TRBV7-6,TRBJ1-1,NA,CASSLKDGATTNTEAFF,TGTGCCAGCAGCTTAAAGGACGGAGCTACGACGAACACTGAAGCTTTCTTT
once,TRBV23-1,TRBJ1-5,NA,CASSPRWRESNQPQHF,TGCGCCAGCAGTCCCCGGTGGAGGGAGAGCAATCAGCCCCAGCATTTT
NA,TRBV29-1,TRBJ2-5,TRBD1,CSARGQGIQETQYF,TGCAGCGCGCGTGGACAGGGGATCCAAGAGACCCAGTACTTC
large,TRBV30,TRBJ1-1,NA,CAWSGLRVIDTEAFF,TGTGCCTGGAGCGGCTTAAGGGTAATTGACACTGAAGCTTTCTTT
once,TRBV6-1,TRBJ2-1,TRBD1,CASSEAGTAPGNEQFF,TGTGCCAGCAGTGAAGCGGGGACAGCCCCTGGCAATGAGCAGTTCTTC
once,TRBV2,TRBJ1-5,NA,CASSDWQAQPQHF,TGTGCCAGCAGTGATTGGCAGGCACAGCCCCAGCATTTT
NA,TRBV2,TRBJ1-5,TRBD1,CASSLDRGNQPQHF,TGTGCCAGCAGTCTCGACAGGGGGAATCAGCCCCAGCATTTT
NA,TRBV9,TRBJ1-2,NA,CASSGSLNAFGYTF,TGTGCCAGCAGCGGGTCGTTAAACGCGTTTGGCTACACCTTC